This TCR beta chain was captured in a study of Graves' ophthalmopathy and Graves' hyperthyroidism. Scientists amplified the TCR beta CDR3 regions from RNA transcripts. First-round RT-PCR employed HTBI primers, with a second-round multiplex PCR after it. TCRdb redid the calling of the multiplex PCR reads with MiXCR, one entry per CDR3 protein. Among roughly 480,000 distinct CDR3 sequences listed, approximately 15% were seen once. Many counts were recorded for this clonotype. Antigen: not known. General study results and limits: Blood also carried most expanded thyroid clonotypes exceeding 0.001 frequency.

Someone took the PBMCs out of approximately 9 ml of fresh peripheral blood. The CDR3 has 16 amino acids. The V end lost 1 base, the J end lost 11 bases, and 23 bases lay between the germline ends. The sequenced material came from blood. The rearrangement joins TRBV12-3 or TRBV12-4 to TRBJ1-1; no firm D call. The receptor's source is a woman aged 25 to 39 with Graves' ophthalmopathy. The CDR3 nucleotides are TGTGCCAGCAGTTTAGGAGGCCGACAATCGGGCAACGGGGCTTTCTTT. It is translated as CASSLGGRQSGNGAFF.